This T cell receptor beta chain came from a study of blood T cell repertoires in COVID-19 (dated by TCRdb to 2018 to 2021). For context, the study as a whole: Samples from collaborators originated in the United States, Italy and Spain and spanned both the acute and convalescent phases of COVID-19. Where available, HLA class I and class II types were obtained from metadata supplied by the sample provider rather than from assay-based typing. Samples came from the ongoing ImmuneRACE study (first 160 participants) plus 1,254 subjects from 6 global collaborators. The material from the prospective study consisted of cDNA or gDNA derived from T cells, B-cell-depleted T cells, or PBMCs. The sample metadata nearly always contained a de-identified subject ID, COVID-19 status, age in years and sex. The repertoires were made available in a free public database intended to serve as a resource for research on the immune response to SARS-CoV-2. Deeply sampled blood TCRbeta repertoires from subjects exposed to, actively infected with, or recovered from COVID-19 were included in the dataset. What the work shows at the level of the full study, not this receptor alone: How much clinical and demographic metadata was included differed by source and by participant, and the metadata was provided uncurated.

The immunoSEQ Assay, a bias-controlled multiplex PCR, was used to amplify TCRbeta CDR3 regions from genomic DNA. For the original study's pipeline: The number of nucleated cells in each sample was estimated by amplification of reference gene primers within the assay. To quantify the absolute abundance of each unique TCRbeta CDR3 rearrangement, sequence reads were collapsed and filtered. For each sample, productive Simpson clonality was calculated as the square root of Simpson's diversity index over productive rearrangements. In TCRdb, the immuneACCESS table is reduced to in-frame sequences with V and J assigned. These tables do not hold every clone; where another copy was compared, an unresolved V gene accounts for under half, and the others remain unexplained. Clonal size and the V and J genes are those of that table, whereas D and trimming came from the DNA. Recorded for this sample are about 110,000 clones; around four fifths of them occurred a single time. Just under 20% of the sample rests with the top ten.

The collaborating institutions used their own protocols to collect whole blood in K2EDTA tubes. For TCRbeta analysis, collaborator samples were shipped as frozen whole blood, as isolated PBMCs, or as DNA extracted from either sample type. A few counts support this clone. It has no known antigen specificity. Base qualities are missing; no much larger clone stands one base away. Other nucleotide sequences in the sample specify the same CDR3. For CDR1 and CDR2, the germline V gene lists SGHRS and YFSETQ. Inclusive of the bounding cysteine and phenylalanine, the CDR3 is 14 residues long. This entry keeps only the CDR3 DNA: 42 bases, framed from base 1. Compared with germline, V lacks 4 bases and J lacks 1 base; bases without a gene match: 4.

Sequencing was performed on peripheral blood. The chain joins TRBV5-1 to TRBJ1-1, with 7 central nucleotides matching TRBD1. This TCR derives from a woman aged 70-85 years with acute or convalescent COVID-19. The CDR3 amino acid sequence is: CASSTQGGNTEAFF. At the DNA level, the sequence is TGCGCCAGCAGCACTCAGGGGGGGAACACTGAAGCTTTCTTT. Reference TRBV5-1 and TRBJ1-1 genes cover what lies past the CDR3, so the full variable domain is KAGVTQTPRYLIKTRGQQVTLSCSPISGHRSVSWYQQTPGQGLQFLFEYFSETQRNKGNFPGRFSGRQFSNSRSEMNVSTLELGDSALYLCASSTQGGNTEAFFGQGTRLTVV.